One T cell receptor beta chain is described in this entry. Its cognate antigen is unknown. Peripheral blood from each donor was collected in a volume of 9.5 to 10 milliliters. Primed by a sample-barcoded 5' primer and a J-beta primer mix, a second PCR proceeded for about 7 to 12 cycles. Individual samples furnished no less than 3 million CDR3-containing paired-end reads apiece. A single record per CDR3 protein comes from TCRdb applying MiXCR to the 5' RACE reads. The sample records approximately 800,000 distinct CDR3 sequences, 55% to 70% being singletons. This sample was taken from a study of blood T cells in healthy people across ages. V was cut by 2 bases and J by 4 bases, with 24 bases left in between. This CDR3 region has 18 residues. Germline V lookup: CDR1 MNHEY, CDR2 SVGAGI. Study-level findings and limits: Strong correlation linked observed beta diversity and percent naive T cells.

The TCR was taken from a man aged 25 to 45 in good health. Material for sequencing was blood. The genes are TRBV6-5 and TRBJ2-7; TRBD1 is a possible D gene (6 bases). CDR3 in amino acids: CASSYNSRGLGRGYEQYF. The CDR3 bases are TGTGCCAGCAGTTACAACTCGAGAGGATTGGGCAGGGGTTACGAGCAGTACTTC.